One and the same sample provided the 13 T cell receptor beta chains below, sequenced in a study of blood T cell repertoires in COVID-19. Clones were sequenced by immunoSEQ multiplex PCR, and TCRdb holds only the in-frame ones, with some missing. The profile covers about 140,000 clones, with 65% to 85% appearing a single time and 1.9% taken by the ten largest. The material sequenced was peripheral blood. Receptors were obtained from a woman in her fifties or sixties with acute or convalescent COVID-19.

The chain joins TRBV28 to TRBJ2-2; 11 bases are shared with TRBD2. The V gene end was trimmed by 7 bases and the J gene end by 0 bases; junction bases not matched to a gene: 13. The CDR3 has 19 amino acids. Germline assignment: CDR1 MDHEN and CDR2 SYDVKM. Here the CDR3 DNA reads TGTGCCAGCACTCCTGGGCGGCTAGCGGGAGGTGCGAACACCGGGGAGCTGTTTTTT. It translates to CASTPGRLAGGANTGELFF.

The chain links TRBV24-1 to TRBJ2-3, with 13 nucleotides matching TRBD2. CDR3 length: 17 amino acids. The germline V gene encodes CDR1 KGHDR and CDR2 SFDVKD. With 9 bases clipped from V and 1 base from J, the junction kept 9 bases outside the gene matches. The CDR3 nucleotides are TGTGCCACCGGACTAGCGGGAGAGGGTTGGGGCACAGATACGCAGTATTTT. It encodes CATGLAGEGWGTDTQYF.

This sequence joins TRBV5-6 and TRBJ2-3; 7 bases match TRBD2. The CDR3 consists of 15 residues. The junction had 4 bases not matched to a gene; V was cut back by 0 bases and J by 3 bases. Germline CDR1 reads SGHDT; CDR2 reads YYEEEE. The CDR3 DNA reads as TGTGCCAGCAGCTTGGAAGGGAGGGGTACAGATACGCAGTATTTT. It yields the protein CASSLEGRGTDTQYF.

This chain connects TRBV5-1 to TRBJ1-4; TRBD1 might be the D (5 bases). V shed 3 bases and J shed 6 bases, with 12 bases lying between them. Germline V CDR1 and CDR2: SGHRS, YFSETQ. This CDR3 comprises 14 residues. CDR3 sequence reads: CASSSAPGDEKLFF. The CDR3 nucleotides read TGCGCCAGCAGCTCGGCCCCGGGGGATGAAAAACTGTTTTTT.

DNA of the CDR3: TGTGCTAGTGTTACTCTAGGGGGCCTTAATGAGCAGTTCTTC. It translates to CASVTLGGLNEQFF. This chain uses TRBV12-5 with TRBJ2-1; 7 bases fit TRBD1. Germline V gene sequence: CDR1 LGHNT, CDR2 FRNRAP. Germline trimming cut 7 bases from V and 7 bases from J; bases unmatched to any gene: 10. This CDR3 has 14 residues.

CDR3 DNA sequence: TGTGCCAGCAGCCAAGTGGGGAGGGCCGGAAACACCATATATTTT. Amino acids: CASSQVGRAGNTIYF. The J gene is TRBJ1-3, the V gene TRBV14; the D is unclear. CDR1 is SGHDN, CDR2 FVKESK, per germline. The CDR3 sequence is 15 residues long. Trimming cost V 1 base and J 4 bases, with 11 bases left between them.

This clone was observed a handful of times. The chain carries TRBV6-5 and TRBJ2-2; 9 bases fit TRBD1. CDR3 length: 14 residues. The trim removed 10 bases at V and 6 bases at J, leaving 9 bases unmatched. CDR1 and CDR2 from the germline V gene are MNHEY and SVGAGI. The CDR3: CATRRDRVSGELFF. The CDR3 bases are TGTGCCACCCGCCGGGACAGGGTATCCGGGGAGCTGTTTTTT.

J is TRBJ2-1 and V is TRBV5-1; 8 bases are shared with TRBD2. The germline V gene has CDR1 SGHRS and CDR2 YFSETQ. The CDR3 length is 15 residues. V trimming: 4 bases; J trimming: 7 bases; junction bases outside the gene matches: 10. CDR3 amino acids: CASSGEGREANEQFF. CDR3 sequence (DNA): TGCGCCAGCAGCGGGGAAGGGCGGGAGGCGAATGAGCAGTTCTTC.

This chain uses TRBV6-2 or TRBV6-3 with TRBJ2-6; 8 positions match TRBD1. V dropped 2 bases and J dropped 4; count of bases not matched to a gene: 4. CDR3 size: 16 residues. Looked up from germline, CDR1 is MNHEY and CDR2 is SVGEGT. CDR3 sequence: CASSYQGAGGANVLTF. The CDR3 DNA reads TGTGCCAGCAGTTACCAGGGGGCGGGGGGGGCCAACGTCCTGACTTTC.

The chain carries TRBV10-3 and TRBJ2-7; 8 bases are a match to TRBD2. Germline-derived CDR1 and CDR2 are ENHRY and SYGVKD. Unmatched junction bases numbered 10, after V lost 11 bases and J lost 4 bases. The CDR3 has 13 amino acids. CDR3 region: CAHREGPGYEQYF. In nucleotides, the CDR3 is TGTGCCCACCGGGAGGGCCCGGGTTACGAGCAGTACTTC.

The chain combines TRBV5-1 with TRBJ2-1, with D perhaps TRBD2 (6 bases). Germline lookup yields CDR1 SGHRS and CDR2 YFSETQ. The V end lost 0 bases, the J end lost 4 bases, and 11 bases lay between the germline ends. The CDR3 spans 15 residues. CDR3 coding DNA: TGCGCCAGCAGCTTGGAACTTAGCGGTTACAATGAGCAGTTCTTC. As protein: CASSLELSGYNEQFF.

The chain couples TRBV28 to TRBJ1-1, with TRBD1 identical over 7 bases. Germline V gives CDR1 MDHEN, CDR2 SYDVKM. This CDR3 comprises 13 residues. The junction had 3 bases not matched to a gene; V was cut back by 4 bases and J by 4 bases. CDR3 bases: TGTGCCAGCAGTTCCGCAGGGGGCACTGAAGCTTTCTTT. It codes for CASSSAGGTEAFF.

The CDR3 loop is CASSFIIVEPQHF. The CDR3, as DNA: TGTGCCAGCAGCTTCATTATAGTGGAGCCCCAGCATTTT. V usage is TRBV11-3 and J usage is TRBJ1-5; D gene unclear. Trimming left V 3 bases short and J 8 bases short, with 11 bases between. The germline CDR1 and CDR2 sequences are SGHNT and YENEEA. This CDR3 is 13 amino acids long.